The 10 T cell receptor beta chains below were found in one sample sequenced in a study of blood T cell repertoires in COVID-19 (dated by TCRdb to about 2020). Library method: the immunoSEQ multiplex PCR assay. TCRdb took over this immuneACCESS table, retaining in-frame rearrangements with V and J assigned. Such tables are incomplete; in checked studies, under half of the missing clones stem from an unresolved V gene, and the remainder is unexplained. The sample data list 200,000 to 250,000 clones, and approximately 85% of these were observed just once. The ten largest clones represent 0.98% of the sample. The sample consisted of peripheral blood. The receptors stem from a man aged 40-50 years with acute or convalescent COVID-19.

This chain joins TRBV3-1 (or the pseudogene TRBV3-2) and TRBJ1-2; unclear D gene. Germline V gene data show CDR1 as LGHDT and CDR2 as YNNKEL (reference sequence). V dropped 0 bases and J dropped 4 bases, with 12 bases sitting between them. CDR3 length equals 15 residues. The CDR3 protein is CASSQDLRTLYGYTF. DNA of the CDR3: TGTGCCAGCAGCCAAGATCTACGGACTCTCTATGGCTACACCTTC.

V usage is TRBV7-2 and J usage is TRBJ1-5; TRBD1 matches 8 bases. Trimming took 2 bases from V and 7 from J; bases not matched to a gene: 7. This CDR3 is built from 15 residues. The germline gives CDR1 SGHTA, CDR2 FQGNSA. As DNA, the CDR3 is TGTGCCAGCAGCTTACAAACAGGGGGTGGGCAGCCCCAGCATTTT. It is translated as CASSLQTGGGQPQHF. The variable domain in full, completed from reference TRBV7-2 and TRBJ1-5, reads GAGVSQSPSNKVTEKGKDVELRCDPISGHTALYWYRQSLGQGLEFLIYFQGNSAPDKSGLPSDRFSAERTGGSVSTLTIQRTQQEDSAVYLCASSLQTGGGQPQHFGDGTRLSIL.

The CDR3 loop is CASSFRKGGTSTDTQYF. DNA of the CDR3: TGTGCCAGCAGCTTCCGGAAGGGGGGGACTAGCACAGATACGCAGTATTTT. The chain recombines TRBV7-9 with TRBJ2-3; tentative D call: TRBD2 (7 bases). This CDR3 contains 17 residues. V gave up 3 bases and J gave up 0 bases, with 16 bases separating them. CDR1 is SEHNR, CDR2 FQNEAQ, per germline (reference sequence).

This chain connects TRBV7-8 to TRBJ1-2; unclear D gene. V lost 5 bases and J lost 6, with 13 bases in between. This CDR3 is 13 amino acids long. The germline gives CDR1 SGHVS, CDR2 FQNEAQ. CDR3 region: CASSPTNADGYTF. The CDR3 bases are TGTGCCAGCAGCCCTACAAACGCGGATGGCTACACCTTC.

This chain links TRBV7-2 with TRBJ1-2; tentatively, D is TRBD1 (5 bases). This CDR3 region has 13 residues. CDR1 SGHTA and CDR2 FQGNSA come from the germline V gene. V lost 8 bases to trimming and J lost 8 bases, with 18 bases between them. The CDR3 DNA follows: TGTGCCAGCTTAACGGAGGGGTTTGGAGGCTACACCTTC. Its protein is CASLTEGFGGYTF.

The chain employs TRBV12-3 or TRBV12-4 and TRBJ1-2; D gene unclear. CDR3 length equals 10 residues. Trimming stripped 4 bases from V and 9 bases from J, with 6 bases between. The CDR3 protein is CASSYYCYTF. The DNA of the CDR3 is TGTGCCAGCAGTTATTACTGCTACACCTTC.

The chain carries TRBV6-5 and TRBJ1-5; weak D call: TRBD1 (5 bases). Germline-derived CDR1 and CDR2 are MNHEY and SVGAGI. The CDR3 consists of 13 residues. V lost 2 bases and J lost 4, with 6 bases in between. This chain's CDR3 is CASSYGGNQPQHF. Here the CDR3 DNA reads TGTGCCAGCAGTTACGGGGGGAATCAGCCCCAGCATTTT.

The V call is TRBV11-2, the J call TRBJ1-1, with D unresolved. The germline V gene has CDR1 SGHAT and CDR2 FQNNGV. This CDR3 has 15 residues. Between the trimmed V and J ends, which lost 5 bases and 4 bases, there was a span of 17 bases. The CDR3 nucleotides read TGTGCCAGCAGCCCCCAGGTTATCTTAGGCACTGAAGCTTTCTTT. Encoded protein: CASSPQVILGTEAFF.

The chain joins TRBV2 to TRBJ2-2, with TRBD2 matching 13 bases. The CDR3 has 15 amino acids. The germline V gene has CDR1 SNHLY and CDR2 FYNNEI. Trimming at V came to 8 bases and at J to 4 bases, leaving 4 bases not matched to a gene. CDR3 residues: CASGTSGAPTGELFF. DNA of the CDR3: TGTGCCAGCGGGACTAGCGGGGCTCCCACCGGGGAGCTGTTTTTT. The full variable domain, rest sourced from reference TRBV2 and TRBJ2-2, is EPEVTQTPSHQVTQMGQEVILRCVPISNHLYFYWYRQILGQKVEFLVSFYNNEISEKSEIFDDQFSVERPDGSNFTLKIRSTKLEDSAMYFCASGTSGAPTGELFFGEGSRLTVL.

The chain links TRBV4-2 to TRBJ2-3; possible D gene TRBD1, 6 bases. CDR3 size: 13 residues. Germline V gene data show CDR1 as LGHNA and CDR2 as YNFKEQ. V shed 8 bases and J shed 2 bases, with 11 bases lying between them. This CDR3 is CASGRTATDTQYF. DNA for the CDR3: TGTGCCAGCGGTCGGACAGCCACAGATACGCAGTATTTT.